The clone carrying this T cell receptor beta chain was detected a few times. V was shortened by 10 bases and J by 4 bases, with 20 bases between the two germline ends. This CDR3 comprises 15 residues. Looked up from germline, CDR1 is SGHTA and CDR2 is FQGNSA. The data stem from a study of blood T cell repertoires in COVID-19. Generated by immunoSEQ multiplex PCR, the TCRdb table keeps only in-frame clones and is missing some. The sample holds 200,000 or so clones, around three quarters seen once. The clonotype was recovered from a man aged 55 to 69 with active or convalescent COVID-19. The source material was peripheral blood. The chain joins TRBV7-2 to TRBJ2-1; TRBD2 might be the D (6 bases). CDR3 amino acids: CATCLGGSSYNEQFF. The CDR3 DNA follows: TGTGCCACCTGCCTGGGGGGTAGCAGTTACAATGAGCAGTTCTTC.